This record concerns one T cell receptor (beta chain) sequence. The CDR3 consists of 16 residues. Germline values: CDR1 LGHNT, CDR2 FRNRAP. Losses at the gene ends were 4 bases for V and 3 bases for J; bases not matched to a gene: 10. This record comes from a study of control samples from healthy donors and cancer patients. The protocol was immunoSEQ multiplex PCR, while the TCRdb copy is restricted to in-frame clones and leaves out a portion. The profile covers around 89,000 clones, with about four fifths appearing a single time and over 7.5% taken by the ten largest. The chain carries TRBV12-5 and TRBJ2-7, with 9 bases that match TRBD1. This clonotype was obtained from a woman aged 55-75 years in good health. Sequenced material: blood. CDR3 sequence: CASGSWDRDTGYEQYF. CDR3 nucleotides: TGTGCTAGTGGTTCTTGGGACAGGGATACGGGCTACGAGCAGTACTTC.